The clone carrying this T cell receptor (beta chain) was observed a few times. This sample stems from a study of blood T cell repertoires in COVID-19. About the research overall: The samples span acute and convalescent COVID-19 from the United States, Italy and Spain. Sample material is recorded as cDNA or gDNA derived from T cells, B-cell-depleted T cells, or PBMCs.

Under the authors' procedure: Using reference gene primer amplification, nucleated cell counts were estimated. Profiled with immunoSEQ multiplex PCR; TCRdb holds only in-frame clones, not every one. V, J and clone size reflect that table, while D and trimming were determined from the DNA. The repertoire has around 120,000 clones, about 78% of them found once; the top ten carry roughly 2.1%. Deletions cut 4 bases from V and 4 bases from J, with 19 bases between. This CDR3 region has 17 residues. Per germline, CDR1 SGHNT and CDR2 YENEEA. Material for sequencing was peripheral blood. This TCR derives from a man aged 70 or older with acute or convalescent COVID-19. The chain uses TRBV11-3 and TRBJ2-2, with TRBD1 as a possible D gene (5 bases). The CDR3 loop is CASSYSPLARGTGELFF. CDR3 in DNA: TGTGCCAGCAGCTATTCCCCCCTCGCAAGGGGCACCGGGGAGCTGTTTTTT.